This TCR beta chain appears in the sequencing data of a study of blood T cell repertoires in COVID-19. The wider study: T cells, B-cell-depleted T cells, or PBMCs supplied cDNA or gDNA.

Germline CDR1 SGHTA, CDR2 FQGNSA. Trimming stripped 6 bases from V and 4 bases from J, with 16 bases between. CDR3 length: 15 amino acids. This table comes from immunoSEQ multiplex PCR, and its TCRdb copy is limited to in-frame clones, with some not included. The sample carries about 39,000 clones, roughly 90% recorded once. The clonotype was recovered from a man aged 55 to 70 with acute or convalescent COVID-19. Sequenced input: peripheral blood. The genes are TRBV7-2 and TRBJ2-1, with D possibly matching TRBD1 (5 bases). The CDR3 region is CASRSDRVSYNEQFF. Here the CDR3 DNA reads TGTGCCAGCAGATCCGACAGAGTTTCATACAATGAGCAGTTCTTC.